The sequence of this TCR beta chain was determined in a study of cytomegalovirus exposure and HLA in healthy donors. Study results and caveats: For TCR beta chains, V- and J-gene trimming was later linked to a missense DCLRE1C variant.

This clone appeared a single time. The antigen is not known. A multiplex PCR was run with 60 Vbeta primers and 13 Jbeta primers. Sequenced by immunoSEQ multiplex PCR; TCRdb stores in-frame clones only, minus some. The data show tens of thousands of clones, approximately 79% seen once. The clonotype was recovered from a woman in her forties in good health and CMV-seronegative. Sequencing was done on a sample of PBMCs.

The CDR3, as DNA: TGTGCCAGTAGTCCCACCGGAGGGATGGTATCTGGAAACACCATATATTTT. Its translation: CASSPTGGMVSGNTIYF. The chain carries TRBV19 and TRBJ1-3, with D hard to call. Between the trimmed V and J ends, which lost 5 bases and 1 base, there was a span of 18 bases. Germline V lookup: CDR1 LNHDA, CDR2 SQIVND (reference sequence). This CDR3 is 17 amino acids long.